These T cell receptor beta chains were read from a single sample in a study of cytomegalovirus exposure and HLA in healthy donors. Data came from immunoSEQ multiplex PCR; TCRdb stores just in-frame clones and leaves some out. The table lists roughly 120,000 clones, about 74% of them singletons. The specimen sequenced was PBMCs. The receptors were gathered from a man in his forties in good health and CMV-seropositive. The CDR3 runs from the conserved cysteine through the conserved F or W. A D gene is named only where the DNA matches it firmly. Not all rows give a size; the values are once, few, many and, for expanded clones, a class.

j_call d_call v_call clone_size cdr3_nt cdr3_aa
TRBJ2-2 NA TRBV30 NA TGTGCCTGGAGTGTACACTCAGGCACCGGGGAGCTGTTTTTT CAWSVHSGTGELFF
TRBJ2-7 TRBD1 TRBV7-9 NA TGTGCCAGCAGCACCACCTGGGACAGGGTTGGGTACGAGCAGTACTTC CASSTTWDRVGYEQYF
TRBJ1-2 NA TRBV7-8 NA TGTGCCAGCAGCTTCAGGGGAGACATAAACTTCGGCTACACCTTC CASSFRGDINFGYTF
TRBJ2-3 TRBD2 TRBV7-6 NA TGTGCCAGCAGCCTCCAATCTAGCGGGATAACAGATACGCAGTATTTT CASSLQSSGITDTQYF
TRBJ2-3 TRBD2 TRBV7-7 NA TGTGCTAGCAGCGCCGGGACTAGCGGGAATACGCAGTATTTT CASSAGTSGNTQYF
TRBJ1-2 TRBD1 TRBV27 NA TGTGCCAGCAGTTTATCTACAGGGGAGAATGGCTACACCTTC CASSLSTGENGYTF
TRBJ2-1 TRBD2 TRBV7-2 NA TGTGCCAGCAGCCGTATAGCGGGGGGGAACAATGAGCAGTTCTTC CASSRIAGGNNEQFF
TRBJ1-6 NA TRBV25-1 few TGTGCCAGCAGTGAAATGGGGGGGAGAGGTTCACCCCTCCACTTT CASSEMGGRGSPLHF
TRBJ1-1 NA TRBV5-1 few TGCGCCAGCAGCTTGGTGGTGGGCTCCACTGAAGCTTTCTTT CASSLVVGSTEAFF
TRBJ1-1 TRBD1 TRBV9 NA TGTGCCAGCAGCGCGGGACAGGGGGGTGGAGCTTTCTTT CASSAGQGGGAFF
TRBJ2-3 TRBD2 TRBV4-2 NA TGTGCCAGCAGCCAAGATCGTCGCGGGGGATTCACAGATACGCAGTATTTT CASSQDRRGGFTDTQYF
TRBJ1-5 TRBD1 TRBV27 few TGTGCCAGCAGTTTAAGCCATGGACAGGACCCTAATCAGCCCCAGCATTTT CASSLSHGQDPNQPQHF
TRBJ2-2 TRBD2 TRBV28 NA TGTGCCAGCAGTCCGAGACTAGCGGGGACCGGGGAGCTGTTTTTT CASSPRLAGTGELFF
TRBJ2-1 TRBD2 TRBV6-5 NA TGTGCCAGCAGTTATAGCGGGAGAGGTTCGGAGCAGTTCTTC CASSYSGRGSEQFF
TRBJ2-3 NA TRBV2 NA TGTGCCAGCAGTGAAGTGGCTAGAGTAGGAGATACGCAGTATTTT CASSEVARVGDTQYF
TRBJ2-2 TRBD2 TRBV5-1 few TGCGCCAGCAGCCGGACCCAGCGGGAGAACACCGGGGAGCTGTTTTTT CASSRTQRENTGELFF
TRBJ2-2 TRBD1 TRBV19 NA TGTGCCAGCTCACGGGACAGGCAAAGCACCGGGGAGCTGTTTTTT CASSRDRQSTGELFF
TRBJ2-3 TRBD2 TRBV19 NA TGTGCCAGTAGCCAGACTAGCGGGGGTTTTAACTTAGGCACAGATACGCAGTATTTT CASSQTSGGFNLGTDTQYF
TRBJ1-2 NA TRBV19 NA TGTGCCAGTAGTCCTCGCCAGGGTCGGGGCTACACCTTC CASSPRQGRGYTF
TRBJ2-1 TRBD1 TRBV28 NA TGTGCCAGCAGTACCAACAACCGGGACAGACACAATGAGCAGTTCTTC CASSTNNRDRHNEQFF
TRBJ1-1 NA TRBV28 few TGTGCCAGCGGACAGTTTAAGACTGAAGCTTTCTTT CASGQFKTEAFF
TRBJ2-1 TRBD2 TRBV27 NA TGTGCCAGCAGTTTATTAGTTAGCGGGACATACAATGAGCAGTTCTTC CASSLLVSGTYNEQFF
TRBJ2-3 TRBD2 TRBV27 NA TGTGCCAGCAGTTTAGCGGCTAGCGGGAGCGCCAAGTATTTT CASSLAASGSAKYF
TRBJ2-3 NA TRBV5-1 NA TGCGCCAGCAGCCACGACGGACTTTCCACAGATACGCAGTATTTT CASSHDGLSTDTQYF
TRBJ1-2 NA TRBV7-9 once TGTGCCAGCAGCACTCGACAGCCTCCGGGCGGCTACACCTTC CASSTRQPPGGYTF
TRBJ1-6 NA TRBV5-1 once TGCGCCAGCAGCTTGGAGACAGCATTTAATTCACCCCTCCACTTT CASSLETAFNSPLHF
TRBJ2-7 TRBD2 TRBV27 few TGTGCCAGCAGTTTATCCGGCGGGGGGTCGTACGAGCAGTACTTC CASSLSGGGSYEQYF
TRBJ2-3 NA TRBV21-1 NA TGTGCCAGCAGCACTCGCACAGATACGCAGTATTTT CASSTRTDTQYF
TRBJ1-2 TRBD1 TRBV6-5 NA TGTGCCAGCAGCTCCTACGGACAGGGGGAGTCTGGCTACACCTTC CASSSYGQGESGYTF
TRBJ2-2 NA TRBV11-3 NA TGTGCCAGCAGCTTAGGCGGGGGCGGCGCGAACACCGGGGAGCTGTTTTTT CASSLGGGGANTGELFF
TRBJ2-7 NA TRBV28 NA TGTGCCAGCCTCGGAACCTCACAGGGCCGATTCTCCTACGAGCAGTACTTC CASLGTSQGRFSYEQYF
TRBJ2-2 TRBD2 TRBV27 NA TGTGCCAGCAGTTTGGGGCGGGAGGGTTGGACCGGGGAGCTGGTTTTT CASSLGREGWTGELVF
TRBJ2-7 NA TRBV4-1 NA TGCGCCAGCAGCCCGGACAGCTACGAGCAGTACTTC CASSPDSYEQYF
TRBJ1-1 NA TRBV11-2 few TGTGCCAGCAGCCTGAGCTGGGGAGCTGAAGCTTTCTTT CASSLSWGAEAFF
TRBJ1-2 TRBD1 TRBV5-1 NA TGCGCCAGCAGCTTGGGTCCTCGAAGACAGGGGACGAACTATGGCTACACCTTC CASSLGPRRQGTNYGYTF
TRBJ2-7 NA TRBV28 NA TGTGCCAGCACCCCTGACAGAATCGAGCAGTACTTC CASTPDRIEQYF
TRBJ2-7 TRBD2 TRBV5-6 NA TGTGCCAGCAGCTTGGTTAGCGGGAGGCCACCTCGGGAGCAGTACTTC CASSLVSGRPPREQYF
TRBJ1-6 NA TRBV7-9 NA TGTGCCAGCAGCTTAAGCAGGGTCGATTCACCCCTCCACTTT CASSLSRVDSPLHF
TRBJ2-2 NA TRBV27 once TGTGCCAGCAGCCATACAGGGAACACCGGGGAGCTGTTTTTT CASSHTGNTGELFF
TRBJ2-1 NA TRBV4-2 NA TGTGCCAGCAGCCAAGGTGGGAGAAGGACCTACAATGAGCAGTTCTTC CASSQGGRRTYNEQFF
TRBJ2-1 TRBD1 TRBV29-1 NA TGCAGCTATGAAGGGACAGGGGCTTACAATGAGCAGTTCTTC CSYEGTGAYNEQFF
TRBJ1-1 NA TRBV7-9 NA TGTGCCAGCAGCTTAGCGGGTCAGGGAGGGGAAGCTTTCTTT CASSLAGQGGEAFF
TRBJ1-6 TRBD1 TRBV2 NA TGTGCCAGCAGCAGCCGGGACAGCTATAATTCACCCCTCCACTTT CASSSRDSYNSPLHF
TRBJ1-4 NA TRBV2 NA TGTGCCAGCGAGGAAGGAGACGAAAAACTGTTTTTT CASEEGDEKLFF
TRBJ2-2 NA TRBV29-1 few TGCAGCGTTGAAGATCAGGGTTACACCGGGGAGCTGTTTTTT CSVEDQGYTGELFF
TRBJ1-1 TRBD1 TRBV6-5 once TGTGCCAGCAGAACGACAGGGCGAGGGACTGAAGCTTTCTTT CASRTTGRGTEAFF